This passage covers 18 T cell receptor beta chains from one sample sequenced in a study of blood T cell repertoires in COVID-19. The repertoire was sequenced with immunoSEQ multiplex PCR; TCRdb's copy has only in-frame clones and lacks some. The table shows under 8,000 clones, with about nine tenths occurring only once. Material: peripheral blood. These receptors originate from a human donor in a cohort sampled during active COVID-19.

CDR3 coding DNA: TGTGCCAGCAGCCGTGCGGGGGTGACAGATACGCAGTATTTT. Encoded protein: CASSRAGVTDTQYF. V usage is TRBV7-2 and J usage is TRBJ2-3; 7 bases are shared with TRBD2. The CDR3 spans 14 residues. With V trimmed by 5 bases and J by 3 bases, 5 bases remained unmatched. CDR1 and CDR2 from the germline V gene are SGHTA and FQGNSA.

The rearrangement uses TRBV5-1 and TRBJ1-1, with a weak D call TRBD1 (5 bases). V was pared by 3 bases and J by 0 bases, with 9 bases between. The germline CDR1 and CDR2 sequences are SGHRS and YFSETQ. CDR3 length equals 14 residues. This chain's CDR3 is CASSWTPLNTEAFF. The CDR3 DNA sequence: TGCGCCAGCAGCTGGACACCTCTGAACACTGAAGCTTTCTTT.

Details on this clone: Other DNA variants within this sample encode the same CDR3. The chain has TRBV5-1 and TRBJ1-1; 9 bases fit TRBD1. This CDR3 region has 14 residues. CDR1 and CDR2 from the germline V gene are SGHRS and YFSETQ. After removal of 3 bases from V and 2 bases from J, the junction contained 2 bases not matched to a gene. The CDR3 bases are TGCGCCAGCAGCTCGGGACAGGGCAACACTGAAGCTTTCTTT. Its protein product is CASSSGQGNTEAFF.

V usage is TRBV6-5 and J usage is TRBJ2-4, with D tentatively TRBD1 (5 bases). Germline V lookup: CDR1 MNHEY, CDR2 SVGAGI. V dropped 6 bases and J dropped 1 base, with 13 bases sitting between them. The CDR3 is made up of 15 amino acids. CDR3 sequence: CASSRASSAKNIQYF. CDR3 sequence (DNA): TGTGCCAGCAGCAGGGCCTCCTCGGCCAAAAACATTCAGTACTTC.

V and J are TRBV5-5 and TRBJ2-2; the match to TRBD1 covers 8 bases. V trimming: 2 bases; J trimming: 7 bases; junction bases outside the gene matches: 7. This CDR3 contains 15 residues. The V gene's germline CDR1 is SGHKS and CDR2 YYEKEE (reference sequence). CDR3 coding DNA: TGTGCCAGCAGCTTATTACAGGGGGGATACGGGGAGCTGTTTTTT. This encodes CASSLLQGGYGELFF.

Here the CDR3 DNA reads TGTGCCATCAAAGGGACAGGCCAAGAGACCCAGTACTTC. Protein: CAIKGTGQETQYF. This chain links TRBV10-3 with TRBJ2-5, with 8 nucleotides matching TRBD1. J gave up 1 base and V 7 bases, and 2 bases lay outside the gene matches. The CDR3 covers 13 residues. The V gene's germline CDR1 is ENHRY and CDR2 SYGVKD.

This rearrangement joins TRBV6-5 to TRBJ1-1; D remains ambiguous. Trimming cost V 8 bases and J 10 bases, with 11 bases left between them. CDR1 MNHEY and CDR2 SVGAGI come from the germline V gene. There are 10 residues in the CDR3. Here the CDR3 DNA reads TGTGCCAGCGATCTGGGGAGAGCTTTCTTT. Translated: CASDLGRAFF.

The rearrangement joins TRBV9 to TRBJ2-5; 10 bases are a match to TRBD2. Germline V lookup: CDR1 SGDLS, CDR2 YYNGEE. After removal of 4 bases from V and 5 bases from J, the junction contained 8 bases not matched to a gene. This CDR3 is built from 15 residues. DNA for the CDR3: TGTGCCAGCAGCCCCAGCGGGGGGGCCTGGGAGACCCAGTACTTC. Translation: CASSPSGGAWETQYF.

The rearrangement links TRBV25-1 to TRBJ2-7, with TRBD2 identical over 8 bases. Germline CDR1 reads MGHDK; CDR2 reads SYGVNS. The length of the CDR3 is 13 residues. V lost 4 bases to trimming and J lost 3 bases; unmatched junction nucleotides: 2. Here the CDR3 reads CASSVRGGYEQYF. DNA for the CDR3: TGTGCCAGCAGTGTCCGGGGGGGCTACGAGCAGTACTTC.

The gene calls are TRBV3-1 (or the pseudogene TRBV3-2) and TRBJ1-4; D is unclear. The CDR3 totals 14 residues. The V gene lost 3 bases and the J gene lost 3 bases, with 8 bases spanning the gap. Germline V gene sequence: CDR1 LGHDT, CDR2 YNNKEL (reference sequence). CDR3 residues: CASSHPGANEKLFF. DNA for the CDR3: TGTGCCAGCAGCCACCCCGGAGCTAATGAAAAACTGTTTTTT.

The V gene is TRBV7-9, the J gene TRBJ2-1, with 8 bases that match TRBD2. The ends lost 5 bases at V and 4 bases at J; junction bases unmatched: 10. Germline values: CDR1 SEHNR, CDR2 FQNEAQ (reference sequence). The CDR3 extends over 16 amino acids. This chain's CDR3 is CASSKRSSGSYNEQFF. CDR3 nucleotide sequence: TGTGCCAGCAGCAAACGGTCGAGCGGGAGTTACAATGAGCAGTTCTTC.

The chain has TRBV2 and TRBJ1-1, with D unclear. This CDR3 has 14 amino acids. V gave up 4 bases and J gave up 4 bases, with 13 bases separating them. CDR1 is SNHLY and CDR2 is FYNNEI in the germline V gene. The CDR3 nucleotides read TGTGCCAGCAGTGTTGAGGGTTCGGGCACTGAAGCTTTCTTT. Its protein product is CASSVEGSGTEAFF.

The chain uses TRBV7-9 and TRBJ2-5; weak D call: TRBD2 (5 bases). CDR1 is SEHNR and CDR2 is FQNEAQ in the germline V gene (reference sequence). V dropped 0 bases and J dropped 4 bases, with 9 bases sitting between them. CDR3 length: 14 amino acids. The CDR3 DNA is TGTGCCAGCAGCTTAGCTGGCAGCGGAGAGACCCAGTACTTC. It translates to CASSLAGSGETQYF.

Details on this clone: Because it lacks the conserved phenylalanine or tryptophan at the end, this CDR3 is likely a read error. The DNA is omitted, as the CDR3 cannot be located on it reliably, and the CDR3 follows TCRdb's listing. The chain couples TRBV6-1 to TRBJ1-2; the listed D gene, TRBD1, was not tested against the DNA. Germline assignment: CDR1 MNHNS and CDR2 SASEGT. The CDR3 sequence runs 11 residues, both termini included. The CDR3 reads CASSEGQAHTS.

This chain connects TRBV19 to TRBJ2-3, with a weak D call TRBD2 (6 bases). CDR3 length equals 23 residues. Between the trimmed V and J ends, which lost 4 bases and 4 bases, there was a span of 39 bases. The V gene's germline CDR1 is LNHDA and CDR2 SQIVND (reference sequence). DNA of the CDR3: TGTGCCAGTAGTACGTCGATCGAGCAAGCGGGCCGAAACCCCAAACGAAAATCAGATACGCAGTATTTT. It encodes CASSTSIEQAGRNPKRKSDTQYF. The full variable domain, completed using reference TRBV19 and TRBJ2-3, is DGGITQSPKYLFRKEGQNVTLSCEQNLNHDAMYWYRQDPGQGLRLIYYSQIVNDFQKGDIAEGYSVSREKKESFPLTVTSAQKNPTAFYLCASSTSIEQAGRNPKRKSDTQYFGPGTRLTVL.

The chain has TRBV6-2 or TRBV6-3 and TRBJ2-6, with D hard to call. This CDR3 region has 15 residues. The germline CDR1 and CDR2 sequences are MNHEY and SVGEGT. The germline V and J ends were trimmed by 4 bases and 0 bases, with 7 bases remaining between them. In nucleotides, the CDR3 is TGTGCCAGCAGTTCCGACAACTCTGGGGCCAACGTCCTGACTTTC. This translates into CASSSDNSGANVLTF.

The rearrangement joins TRBV28 to TRBJ1-4; D unclear. V was trimmed by 4 bases and J by 6 bases, leaving 15 bases between them. CDR3 length equals 15 residues. Per the germline V gene, CDR1 is MDHEN and CDR2 is SYDVKM. CDR3 nucleotide sequence: TGTGCCAGCAGTTCCACGTCGGAGCTTCATGAAAAACTGTTTTTT. The encoded protein is CASSSTSELHEKLFF.

This chain connects TRBV5-1 to TRBJ1-4; TRBD1 aligns across 9 bases. Germline assignment: CDR1 SGHRS and CDR2 YFSETQ. The ends lost 3 bases at V and 8 bases at J; junction bases unmatched: 5. The CDR3 is made up of 14 amino acids. This chain's CDR3 is CASSSTGGREKLFF. The CDR3 DNA reads as TGCGCCAGCAGCTCGACAGGGGGTCGGGAAAAACTGTTTTTT.